This TCR beta chain was sequenced for a study of blood T cell repertoires in COVID-19. Germline CDR1 reads SGHRS; CDR2 reads YFSETQ. The V gene end was trimmed by 1 base and the J gene end by 8 bases; junction bases not matched to a gene: 0. The CDR3 runs 12 residues. Some clones are missing from TCRdb's copy, which holds only in-frame ones; the method was immunoSEQ multiplex PCR. Among some 100,000 clones listed, 85% were seen once. The sequence was obtained from a woman aged 70-85 years with active or convalescent COVID-19. The genes are TRBV5-1 and TRBJ1-3, with TRBD1 identical over 7 bases. Material: peripheral blood. CDR3 loop: CASSLQGDTIYF. In nucleotides, the CDR3 is TGCGCCAGCAGCTTGCAGGGGGACACCATATATTTT.